Each of the 12 T cell receptor beta chains below was sequenced from the same sample in a study of beta chain features in type 1 diabetes. The whole isolated RNA underwent reverse transcription, so sequencing captured expressed TCRB transcripts. The repertoire was sequenced with immunoSEQ multiplex PCR; TCRdb's copy has only in-frame clones and lacks some. The sample records approximately 250,000 clones, around 14% being singletons. Source material: naive CD4+ T cells from blood. These receptors all come from a woman between 35 and 50 years old in good health.

This clone was seen a few times. The chain is built from TRBV18 and TRBJ2-1; 8 positions match TRBD2. V gave up 3 bases and J gave up 6 bases; unmatched junction bases: 10. This CDR3 spans 16 amino acids. Per the germline V gene, CDR1 is KGHSH and CDR2 is LQKENI. The CDR3 DNA follows: TGTGCCAGCTCACCGACTGCGGGGGGCTCTCGCAATGAGCAGTTCTTC. This sequence encodes CASSPTAGGSRNEQFF.

The chain has TRBV5-1 and TRBJ1-6; TRBD1 is a possible D gene (5 bases). V was clipped by 4 bases and J by 10 bases, with 12 bases between them. Germline CDR1 reads SGHRS; CDR2 reads YFSETQ. CDR3 length: 13 amino acids. The DNA of the CDR3 is TGCGCCAGCAGCCGGGGGGAAGGGTCACCCCTCCACTTT. Its protein product is CASSRGEGSPLHF.

The chain combines TRBV5-1 with TRBJ2-7; TRBD1 aligns across 10 bases. Trimming at V came to 4 bases and at J to 5 bases, leaving 9 bases not matched to a gene. CDR3 length equals 15 residues. The V gene's germline CDR1 is SGHRS and CDR2 YFSETQ. CDR3 region: CASSPLRDRGDEQYF. The CDR3 nucleotides are TGCGCCAGCAGCCCACTACGGGACAGGGGCGACGAGCAGTACTTC.

The V call is TRBV9, the J call TRBJ2-3; maybe TRBD1 (6 bases). Germline-derived CDR1 and CDR2 are SGDLS and YYNGEE. The CDR3 is 15 amino acids. Trimming left V 4 bases short and J 1 base short, with 13 bases between. CDR3 sequence: CASSPRGMGTDTQYF. The CDR3 DNA reads as TGTGCCAGCAGCCCCAGGGGCATGGGCACAGATACGCAGTATTTT.

The chain combines TRBV19 with TRBJ1-2, with D maybe TRBD1 (6 bases). The length of the CDR3 is 13 residues. V was pared by 5 bases and J by 4 bases, with 11 bases between. Germline CDR1 reads LNHDA; CDR2 reads SQIVND (reference sequence). The CDR3 DNA sequence: TGTGCCAGTAGTCGAACAGGGTTCTATGGCTACACCTTC. Its protein is CASSRTGFYGYTF.

The genes are TRBV27 and TRBJ1-1; D gene ambiguous. Germline loops: CDR1 MNHEY, CDR2 SMNVEV (reference sequence). The CDR3 has 16 amino acids. Trimming stripped 7 bases from V and 0 bases from J, with 18 bases between. CDR3 nucleotides: TGTGCCAGCACCCGGGTCGGATCTCCTATGAACACTGAAGCTTTCTTT. Translation gives CASTRVGSPMNTEAFF.

This clone was observed a few times. This sequence joins TRBV27 and TRBJ1-3, with D possibly being TRBD1 (5 bases). Trimming cost V 2 bases and J 2 bases, with 10 bases left between them. Germline V lookup: CDR1 MNHEY, CDR2 SMNVEV (reference sequence). The CDR3 runs 15 residues. Here the CDR3 reads CASSLVPGPGNTIYF. The CDR3 nucleotides are TGTGCCAGCAGTTTAGTCCCAGGGCCTGGAAACACCATATATTTT.

The chain employs TRBV15 and TRBJ1-2; D possibly corresponds to TRBD1 (5 bases). Germline V gene data show CDR1 as LNHNV and CDR2 as YYDKDF (reference sequence). This CDR3 spans 13 amino acids. V was clipped by 1 base and J by 6 bases, with 9 bases between them. For the CDR3, the DNA is TGTGCCACCAGCAGAGTTTCAGGGAATGGCTACACCTTC. Protein product: CATSRVSGNGYTF.

The gene calls are TRBV7-2 and TRBJ2-5; 9 bases are a match to TRBD2. V lost 6 bases to trimming and J lost 5 bases; unmatched junction nucleotides: 4. The CDR3 totals 13 residues. Germline CDR1 SGHTA, CDR2 FQGNSA. The DNA for the CDR3 is TGTGCCAGCAGTGTAGCGGGGGTGGAGACCCAGTACTTC. Amino acids: CASSVAGVETQYF.

This rearrangement joins TRBV7-6 to TRBJ1-5, with a weak D call TRBD1 (6 bases). Germline V gene sequence: CDR1 SGHVS, CDR2 FNYEAQ. The CDR3 covers 15 residues. Trimming removed 5 bases at V and 6 bases at J, with 17 bases between. In nucleotides, the CDR3 is TGTGCCAGCAGCGCCTCGCAGGGGCCCAGTCAGCCCCAGCATTTT. As protein: CASSASQGPSQPQHF. The variable domain in full, with the rest retrieved from reference TRBV7-6 and TRBJ1-5, is GAGVSQSPRYKVTKRGQDVALRCDPISGHVSLYWYRQALGQGPEFLTYFNYEAQQDKSGLPNDRFSAERPEGSISTLTIQRTEQRDSAMYRCASSASQGPSQPQHFGDGTRLSIL.

This chain links TRBV5-1 with TRBJ2-3; D perhaps matches TRBD2 (5 bases). Germline assignment: CDR1 SGHRS and CDR2 YFSETQ. CDR3 size: 15 residues. Deletions cut 4 bases from V and 3 bases from J, with 15 bases between. The CDR3 coding sequence is TGCGCCAGCAGCACAACTAGTCGCCTGACAGATACGCAGTATTTT. Translated: CASSTTSRLTDTQYF.

This clone came up a few times. This rearrangement joins TRBV29-1 to TRBJ2-2; D not certain. This CDR3 has 14 amino acids. Trimming removed 4 bases at V and 3 bases at J, with 12 bases between. The germline CDR1 and CDR2 sequences are SQVTM and ANQGSEA. The CDR3 reads CSVAPFRDTGELFF. CDR3 sequence (DNA): TGCAGCGTTGCCCCTTTTCGAGACACCGGGGAGCTGTTTTTT.